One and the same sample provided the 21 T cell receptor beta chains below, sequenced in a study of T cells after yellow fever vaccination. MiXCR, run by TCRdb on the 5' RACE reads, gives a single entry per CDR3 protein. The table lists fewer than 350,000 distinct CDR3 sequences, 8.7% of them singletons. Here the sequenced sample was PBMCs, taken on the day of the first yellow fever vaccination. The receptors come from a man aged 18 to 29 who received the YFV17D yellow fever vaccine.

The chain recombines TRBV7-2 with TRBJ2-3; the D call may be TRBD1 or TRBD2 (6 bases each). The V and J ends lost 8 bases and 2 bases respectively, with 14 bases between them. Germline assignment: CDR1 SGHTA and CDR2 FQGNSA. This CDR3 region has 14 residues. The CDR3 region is CASSPGAATDTQYF. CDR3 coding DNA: TGTGCCAGCTCCCCGGGGGCGGCCACAGATACGCAGTATTTT.

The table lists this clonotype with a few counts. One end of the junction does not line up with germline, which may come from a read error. Here the CDR3 reads CASSLATASHEQYF. The CDR3 bases are TGCGCCAGCAGCTTAGCGACGGCCTCCCACGAGCAGTACTTC. The rearrangement joins TRBV5-1 to TRBJ2-7, with no clear D. Germline CDR1 reads SGHRS; CDR2 reads YFSETQ. The CDR3 consists of 14 residues.

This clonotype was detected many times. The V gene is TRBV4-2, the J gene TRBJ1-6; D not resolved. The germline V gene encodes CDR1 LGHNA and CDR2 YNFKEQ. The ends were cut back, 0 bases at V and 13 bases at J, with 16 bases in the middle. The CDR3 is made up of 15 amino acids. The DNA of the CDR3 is TGTGCCAGCAGCCAAGATCCCGGTCCGGAGGAGCCCCTCCACTTT. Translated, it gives CASSQDPGPEEPLHF.

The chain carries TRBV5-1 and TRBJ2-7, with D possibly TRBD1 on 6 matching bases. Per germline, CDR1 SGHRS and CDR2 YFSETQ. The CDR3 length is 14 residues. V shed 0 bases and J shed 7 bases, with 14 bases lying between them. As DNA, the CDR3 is TGCGCCAGCAGCTTGGGATCAGACAGGTCGGAGCAGTACGTC. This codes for CASSLGSDRSEQYV.

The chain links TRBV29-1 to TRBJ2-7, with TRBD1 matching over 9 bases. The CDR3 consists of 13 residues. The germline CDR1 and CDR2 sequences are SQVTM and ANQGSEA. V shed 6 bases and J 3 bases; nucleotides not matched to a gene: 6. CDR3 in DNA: TGCAGCGTCGCTTTGGGACAGGGCTACGAGCAGTACTTC. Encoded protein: CSVALGQGYEQYF.

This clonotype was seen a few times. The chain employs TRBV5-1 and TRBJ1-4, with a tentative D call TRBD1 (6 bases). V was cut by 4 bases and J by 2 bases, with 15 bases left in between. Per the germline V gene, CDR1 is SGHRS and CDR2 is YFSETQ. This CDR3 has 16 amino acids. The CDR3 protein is CASSVLQGGTNEKLFF. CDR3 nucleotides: TGCGCCAGCAGCGTCCTACAGGGAGGGACTAATGAAAAACTGTTTTTT.

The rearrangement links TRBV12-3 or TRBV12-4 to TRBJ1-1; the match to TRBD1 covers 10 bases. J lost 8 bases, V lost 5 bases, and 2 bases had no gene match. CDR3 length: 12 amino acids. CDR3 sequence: CASSQGQGEAFF. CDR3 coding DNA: TGTGCCAGCAGTCAGGGACAGGGGGAAGCTTTCTTT.

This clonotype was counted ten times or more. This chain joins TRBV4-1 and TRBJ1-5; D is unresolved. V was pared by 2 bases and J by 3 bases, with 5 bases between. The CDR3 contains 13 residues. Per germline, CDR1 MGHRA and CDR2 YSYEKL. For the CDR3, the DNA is TGCGCCAGCAGCCAACGCGTCAATCAGCCCCAGCATTTT. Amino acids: CASSQRVNQPQHF.

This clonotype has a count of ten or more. CDR3 sequence reads: CASSVGGRANSPLHF. CDR3 bases: TGTGCCAGCAGTGTCGGGGGACGGGCTAATTCACCCCTCCACTTT. The chain uses TRBV12-3 or TRBV12-4 and TRBJ1-6; the D gene is possibly TRBD1 (5 bases). The CDR3 spans 15 residues. V was shortened by 5 bases and J by 6 bases, with 14 bases between the two germline ends.

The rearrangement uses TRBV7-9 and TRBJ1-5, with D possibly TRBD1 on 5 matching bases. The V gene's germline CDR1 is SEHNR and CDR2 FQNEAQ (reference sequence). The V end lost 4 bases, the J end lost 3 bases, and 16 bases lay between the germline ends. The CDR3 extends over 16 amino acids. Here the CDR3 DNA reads TGTGCCAGCAGCTATCAGGGCCTTTCTTCCAATCAGCCCCAGCATTTT. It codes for CASSYQGLSSNQPQHF.

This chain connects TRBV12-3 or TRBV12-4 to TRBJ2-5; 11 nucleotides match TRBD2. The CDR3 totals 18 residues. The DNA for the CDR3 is TGTACCATCACCAACCGGGCTAGCGGGGGGTCCTACCAAGAGACCCAGTACTTC. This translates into CTITNRASGGSYQETQYF.

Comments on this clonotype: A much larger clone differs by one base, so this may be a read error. The DNA of the CDR3 is TGTGCCAGCAGCCAGTTGGGACAGGGTTCCTACGAGCAGTACTTC. Translated, it gives CASSQLGQGSYEQYF. The chain joins TRBV3-1 to TRBJ2-7; 9 bases fit TRBD1. The CDR3 loop spans 15 amino acids. From germline, CDR1 is LGHDT and CDR2 YNNKEL (reference sequence). V trimming: 3 bases; J trimming: 1 base; junction bases outside the gene matches: 4.

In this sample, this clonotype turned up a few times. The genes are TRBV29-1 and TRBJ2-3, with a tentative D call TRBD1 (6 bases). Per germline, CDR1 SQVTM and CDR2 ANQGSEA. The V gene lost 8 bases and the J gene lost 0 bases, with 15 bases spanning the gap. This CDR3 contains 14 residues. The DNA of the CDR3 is TGCAGCATGATAGGGGGTTCTAGCACAGATACGCAGTATTTT. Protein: CSMIGGSSTDTQYF.

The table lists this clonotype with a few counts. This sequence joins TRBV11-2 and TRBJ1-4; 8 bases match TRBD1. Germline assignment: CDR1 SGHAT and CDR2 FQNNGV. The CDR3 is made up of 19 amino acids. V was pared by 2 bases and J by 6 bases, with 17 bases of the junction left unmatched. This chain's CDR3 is CASSLSSSDPGQDDEKLFF. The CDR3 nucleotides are TGTGCCAGCAGCTTATCCTCCAGCGACCCGGGACAGGATGATGAAAAACTGTTTTTT.

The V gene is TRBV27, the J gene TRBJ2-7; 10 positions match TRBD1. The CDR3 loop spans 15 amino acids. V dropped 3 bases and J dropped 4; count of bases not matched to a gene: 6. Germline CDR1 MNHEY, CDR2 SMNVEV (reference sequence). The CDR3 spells CASSFSGQGFYEQYF. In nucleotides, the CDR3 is TGTGCCAGCAGTTTCTCGGGACAGGGGTTTTACGAGCAGTACTTC.

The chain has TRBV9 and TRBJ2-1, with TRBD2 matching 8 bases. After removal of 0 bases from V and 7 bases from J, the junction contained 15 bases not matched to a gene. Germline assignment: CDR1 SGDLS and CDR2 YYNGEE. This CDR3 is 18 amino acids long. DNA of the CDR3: TGTGCCAGCAGCGTAGCTAGTACCCAGCGGGGGTCTTTTAATGAGCAGTTCTTC. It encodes CASSVASTQRGSFNEQFF.

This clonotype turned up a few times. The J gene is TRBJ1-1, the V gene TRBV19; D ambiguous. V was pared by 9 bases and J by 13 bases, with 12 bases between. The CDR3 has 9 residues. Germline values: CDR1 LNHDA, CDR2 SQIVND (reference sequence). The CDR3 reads CARPPRGFF. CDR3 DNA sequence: TGTGCCAGACCGCCCCGGGGTTTCTTT.

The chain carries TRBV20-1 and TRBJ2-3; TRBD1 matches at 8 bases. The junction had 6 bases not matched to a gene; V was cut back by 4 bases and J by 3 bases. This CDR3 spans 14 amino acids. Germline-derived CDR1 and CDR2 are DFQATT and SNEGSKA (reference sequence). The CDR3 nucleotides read TGCAGTGCTACCGGGACAGGTAGGACAGATACGCAGTATTTT. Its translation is CSATGTGRTDTQYF.

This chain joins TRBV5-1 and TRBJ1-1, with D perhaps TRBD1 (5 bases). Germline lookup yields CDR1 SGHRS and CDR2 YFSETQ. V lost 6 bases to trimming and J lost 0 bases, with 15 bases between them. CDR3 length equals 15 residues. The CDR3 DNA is TGCGCCAGCAATATGGCGGGGGGGATGAACACTGAAGCTTTCTTT. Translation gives CASNMAGGMNTEAFF.

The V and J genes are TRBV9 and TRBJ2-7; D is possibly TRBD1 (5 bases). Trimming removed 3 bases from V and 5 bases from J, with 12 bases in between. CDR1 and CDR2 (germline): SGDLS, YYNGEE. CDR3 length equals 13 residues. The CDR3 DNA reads TGTGCCAGCAGCGAGGACACGGCGAACGAGCAGTACTTC. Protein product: CASSEDTANEQYF.

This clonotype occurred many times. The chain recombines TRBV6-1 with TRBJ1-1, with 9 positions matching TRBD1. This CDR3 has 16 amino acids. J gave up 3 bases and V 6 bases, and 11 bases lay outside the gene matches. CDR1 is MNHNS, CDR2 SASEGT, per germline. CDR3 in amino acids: CASRAKYRGLDTEAFF. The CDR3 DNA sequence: TGTGCCAGCAGAGCAAAGTACAGGGGGCTTGACACTGAAGCTTTCTTT.